These 14 T cell receptor beta chains were all obtained from the same sample, sequenced in a study of blood T cell repertoires in COVID-19. Assay used: immunoSEQ multiplex PCR; TCRdb lists only in-frame clones, some missing. The repertoire holds over 200,000 clones, with around 85% as singletons. The specimen was peripheral blood. Receptors were obtained from a young woman who had recovered from COVID-19.

This clone has more than one count but fewer than ten. Other DNA sequences in this specimen translate into the identical CDR3. The rearrangement joins TRBV7-9 to TRBJ1-2; 9 nucleotides match TRBD1. CDR3 size: 14 residues. V shed 5 bases, J shed 2 bases, and the junction held 3 bases outside the gene matches. The germline V gene encodes CDR1 SEHNR and CDR2 FQNEAQ (reference sequence). CDR3 nucleotides: TGTGCCAGCAGCCCCGGACAGGGGAACTATGGCTACACCTTC. Translating it yields CASSPGQGNYGYTF.

This chain connects TRBV29-1 to TRBJ2-4; TRBD2 aligns across 7 bases. The CDR3 runs to 12 residues. Germline CDR1 and CDR2: SQVTM and ANQGSEA. The V gene end was trimmed by 6 bases and the J gene end by 6 bases; junction bases not matched to a gene: 5. The CDR3 nucleotides read TGCAGCGTCCGGACTAGTCCAAACATTCAGTACTTC. This sequence encodes CSVRTSPNIQYF.

This sequence joins TRBV6-5 and TRBJ2-5; TRBD1 matches 8 bases. The CDR3 is made up of 13 amino acids. Germline CDR1 is MNHEY and CDR2 is SVGAGI. J was trimmed by 2 bases and V by 8 bases; bases with no gene match: 4. CDR3 region: CASSGQAQETQYF. DNA for the CDR3: TGTGCCAGCTCGGGACAGGCTCAAGAGACCCAGTACTTC.

The chain employs TRBV5-1 and TRBJ2-7, with TRBD1 identical over 10 bases. The V segment lost 3 bases and the J segment 2 bases; nucleotides outside the gene matches: 2. The CDR3 spans 14 residues. CDR1 is SGHRS and CDR2 is YFSETQ in the germline V gene. Written as DNA, the CDR3 is TGCGCCAGCAGCTGGGGGACAGGGGCCTACGAGCAGTACTTC. Its translation: CASSWGTGAYEQYF.

The genes are TRBV5-1 and TRBJ2-2, with TRBD2 identical over 8 bases. Trimming at V came to 8 bases and at J to 1 base, leaving 4 bases not matched to a gene. Germline assignment: CDR1 SGHRS and CDR2 YFSETQ. This CDR3 spans 14 amino acids. This CDR3 is CASFGTRNTGELFF. In DNA, the CDR3 is TGCGCCAGTTTTGGGACTAGGAACACCGGGGAGCTGTTTTTT. The variable domain in full, completed from reference TRBV5-1 and TRBJ2-2, reads KAGVTQTPRYLIKTRGQQVTLSCSPISGHRSVSWYQQTPGQGLQFLFEYFSETQRNKGNFPGRFSGRQFSNSRSEMNVSTLELGDSALYLCASFGTRNTGELFFGEGSRLTVL.

This chain connects TRBV6-1 to TRBJ2-2, with D possibly being TRBD1 (5 bases). This CDR3 contains 15 residues. The germline CDR1 and CDR2 sequences are MNHNS and SASEGT. Trimming took off 3 bases at V and 5 bases at J, with 13 bases between the two ends. The CDR3 is CASSDKGLRTGELFF. In nucleotides, the CDR3 is TGTGCCAGCAGTGACAAGGGGCTTAGGACCGGGGAGCTGTTTTTT.

This chain uses TRBV4-3 with TRBJ2-2; D is uncertain. The V end was cut by 1 base, the J end by 7 bases, with 4 bases between. The CDR3 runs to 12 residues. Germline CDR1 and CDR2: LGHNA and YSLEER. DNA of the CDR3: TGCGCCAGCAGCCAAGCCTACGGGGAGCTGTTTTTT. It yields the protein CASSQAYGELFF.

This chain links TRBV7-9 with TRBJ1-1, with a possible D match to TRBD1 (5 bases). Trimming cost V 7 bases and J 6 bases, with 18 bases left between them. Germline V gives CDR1 SEHNR, CDR2 FQNEAQ (reference sequence). This CDR3 contains 14 residues. The CDR3 DNA is TGTGCCAGCAATCAGGATAGGGGAATCCCTGAAGCTTTCTTT. It specifies CASNQDRGIPEAFF.

This sequence joins TRBV9 and TRBJ1-2; TRBD1 aligns across 7 bases. Germline CDR1 reads SGDLS; CDR2 reads YYNGEE. This CDR3 is built from 14 residues. Trimming at V came to 2 bases and at J to 7 bases, leaving 8 bases not matched to a gene. CDR3 region: CASSVENRGSGYTF. The CDR3 DNA reads as TGTGCCAGCAGCGTCGAAAACAGGGGAAGTGGCTACACCTTC.

V gene TRBV5-4 combines with J gene TRBJ1-1; a possible D gene is TRBD1 (6 bases). V shed 4 bases and J shed 1 base, with 11 bases lying between them. Germline assignment: CDR1 SGHNT and CDR2 YYREEE (reference sequence). CDR3 size: 14 residues. CDR3 region: CASSARGGNTEAFF. The CDR3 region has the DNA TGTGCCAGCAGCGCTAGGGGGGGGAACACTGAAGCTTTCTTT. The full variable domain, rest sourced from reference TRBV5-4 and TRBJ1-1, is ETGVTQSPTHLIKTRGQQVTLRCSSQSGHNTVSWYQQALGQGPQFIFQYYREEENGRGNFPPRFSGLQFPNYSSELNVNALELDDSALYLCASSARGGNTEAFFGQGTRLTVV.

The V gene is TRBV7-6, the J gene TRBJ2-5, with 10 bases that match TRBD1. Per germline, CDR1 SGHVS and CDR2 FNYEAQ. The CDR3 has 17 amino acids. The junction had 16 bases not matched to a gene; V was cut back by 5 bases and J by 7 bases. CDR3 bases: TGTGCCAGCAGCCCCCAGGGACAGGGGCGAGACCGAGCGACCCAGTACTTC. This codes for CASSPQGQGRDRATQYF. The full variable domain, rest sourced from reference TRBV7-6 and TRBJ2-5, is GAGVSQSPRYKVTKRGQDVALRCDPISGHVSLYWYRQALGQGPEFLTYFNYEAQQDKSGLPNDRFSAERPEGSISTLTIQRTEQRDSAMYRCASSPQGQGRDRATQYFGPGTRLLVL.

This chain uses TRBV27 with TRBJ2-1; 10 bases align to TRBD1. V gave up 5 bases and J gave up 2 bases; unmatched junction bases: 6. Per the germline V gene, CDR1 is MNHEY and CDR2 is SMNVEV (reference sequence). CDR3 length equals 16 residues. The CDR3 protein is CASSIPGTGAYNEQFF. The CDR3, as DNA: TGTGCCAGCAGTATACCCGGGACAGGGGCCTACAATGAGCAGTTCTTC.

The V and J genes are TRBV3-1 (or the pseudogene TRBV3-2) and TRBJ2-3; 11 positions agree with TRBD2. The CDR3 is made up of 16 amino acids. Trimming cost V 5 bases and J 1 base; bases outside gene matches: 5. Looked up from germline, CDR1 is LGHDT and CDR2 is YNNKEL (reference sequence). The DNA for the CDR3 is TGTGCCAGCAGCAAGGGGGGACTAGCGGGCACAGATACGCAGTATTTT. Translation: CASSKGGLAGTDTQYF.

V is TRBV9 and J is TRBJ1-4, with 9 bases lining up with TRBD1. Germline V gene data show CDR1 as SGDLS and CDR2 as YYNGEE. The CDR3 spans 14 residues. Unmatched junction bases numbered 0, after V lost 0 bases and J lost 6 bases. For the CDR3, the DNA is TGTGCCAGCAGCGTAGGGGACAGGGATGAAAAACTGTTTTTT. It yields the protein CASSVGDRDEKLFF. Filled out from reference TRBV9 and TRBJ1-4, the complete variable domain reads DSGVTQTPKHLITATGQRVTLRCSPRSGDLSVYWYQQSLDQGLQFLIQYYNGEERAKGNILERFSAQQFPDLHSELNLSSLELGDSALYFCASSVGDRDEKLFFGSGTQLSVL.